What follows are 32 T cell receptor beta chains derived from one specimen sequenced in a study of CD8+CD57+ T cells in acquired aplastic anemia. Selection for sequencing was limited to patients who had shown CD8+CD57+ cell expansion by flow cytometry. It was genomic DNA that served as the template for profiling TCR beta VDJ and CDR3. Using its own MiXCR run on the reads, TCRdb lists one record per CDR3 protein. Counted here are roughly 170,000 distinct CDR3 sequences, 48% occurring once; the ten biggest clones make up roughly 13%. The specimen was sorted CD4+, CD8+, or CD8+CD57+ T cells (not recorded which) from PBMCs. These receptors came from a human donor with aplastic anemia.

This chain uses TRBV7-2 with TRBJ2-7; TRBD2 might be the D (7 bases). Trimming cost V 0 bases and J 7 bases, with 19 bases left between them. The CDR3 is 16 residues long. From germline, CDR1 is SGHTA and CDR2 FQGNSA. CDR3 residues: CASSLALLAIRGEQYF. The CDR3 coding sequence is TGTGCCAGCAGCTTAGCCCTACTAGCGATCAGGGGAGAGCAGTACTTC.

The chain links TRBV12-3 or TRBV12-4 to TRBJ2-2; D unclear. The CDR3 loop spans 14 amino acids. V was pared by 2 bases and J by 2 bases, with 6 bases between. Here the CDR3 reads CASSLLGNTGELFF. The CDR3 DNA reads as TGTGCCAGCAGTTTACTGGGTAACACCGGGGAGCTGTTTTTT.

The V call is TRBV20-1, the J call TRBJ1-6; TRBD1 matches 9 bases. With 4 bases clipped from V and 10 bases from J, the junction kept 8 bases outside the gene matches. The CDR3 loop spans 14 amino acids. CDR1 and CDR2 from the germline V gene are DFQATT and SNEGSKA (reference sequence). For the CDR3, the DNA is TGCAGTGCTACGGGACAGGGAAAGTCATCACCCCTCCACTTT. Its protein product is CSATGQGKSSPLHF.

This clonotype occurred many times. CDR3 bases: TGCGCCAGCAGCTTCCGGGACCCAGGGGATGTTGAAGCTTTCTTT. This translates into CASSFRDPGDVEAFF. This chain uses TRBV5-1 with TRBJ1-1, with D possibly matching TRBD1 (6 bases). The CDR3 has 15 residues. V was cut by 2 bases and J by 7 bases, with 18 bases left in between. Germline-derived CDR1 and CDR2 are SGHRS and YFSETQ. Based on the CDR3 plus reference TRBV5-1 and TRBJ1-1, the full variable domain is KAGVTQTPRYLIKTRGQQVTLSCSPISGHRSVSWYQQTPGQGLQFLFEYFSETQRNKGNFPGRFSGRQFSNSRSEMNVSTLELGDSALYLCASSFRDPGDVEAFFGQGTRLTVV.

This sequence joins TRBV29-1 and TRBJ2-1; TRBD1 matches at 9 bases. The CDR3 consists of 15 residues. Germline CDR1 and CDR2: SQVTM and ANQGSEA. The ends lost 8 bases at V and 10 bases at J; junction bases unmatched: 18. Written as DNA, the CDR3 is TGCAGCAGCGACCCGGGACAGGGAGGTACTAGGGAGCAGTTCTTC. Residues: CSSDPGQGGTREQFF.

This clonotype has just a few counts. V is TRBV10-3 and J is TRBJ1-1, with TRBD1 matching over 8 bases. CDR1 ENHRY and CDR2 SYGVKD come from the germline V gene. The CDR3 is 16 residues long. With V trimmed by 10 bases and J by 0 bases, 13 bases remained unmatched. CDR3 DNA sequence: TGTGCCAACAGACCAGGACAGGGTTTATTGAACACTGAAGCTTTCTTT. It yields the protein CANRPGQGLLNTEAFF.

The rearrangement uses TRBV20-1 and TRBJ1-2; D possibly corresponds to TRBD1 (6 bases). Germline V CDR1 and CDR2: DFQATT, SNEGSKA (reference sequence). This CDR3 is built from 10 residues. CDR3: CRPGEDGYTF. The CDR3 DNA sequence: TGCAGGCCAGGGGAGGATGGCTACACCTTC.

This clonotype came up a few times. The V and J genes are TRBV10-2 and TRBJ2-1; TRBD1 agrees at 10 bases. CDR3 length: 15 residues. The germline gives CDR1 WSHSY, CDR2 SAAADI. Unmatched junction bases numbered 3, after V lost 3 bases and J lost 4 bases. CDR3 DNA sequence: TGCGCCAGCAGTGACCGGGACAGGGGATACAATGAGCAGTTCTTC. This sequence encodes CASSDRDRGYNEQFF.

Notes on this clonotype: A much bigger clone sits one base away, suggesting this may be a read error. The rearrangement uses TRBV5-4 and TRBJ1-2; no reliable D call. Trimming shortened V by 0 bases and J by 2 bases, and 8 bases separated the two germline ends. CDR1 and CDR2 from the germline V gene are SGHNT and YYREEE (reference sequence). The length of the CDR3 is 14 residues. The CDR3 reads CASSLGRGNYGYTF. CDR3 coding DNA: TGTGCCAGCAGCTTGGGACGAGGAAACTATGGCTACACCTTC.

This clonotype was observed at least ten times. V is TRBV6-1 and J is TRBJ2-7; 8 bases match TRBD1. Per germline, CDR1 MNHNS and CDR2 SASEGT. The CDR3 loop spans 15 amino acids. V gave up 2 bases and J gave up 1 base; unmatched junction bases: 4. The CDR3 region has the DNA TGTGCCAGCAGTGAAATGGGACAGGCATCCTACGAGCAGTACTTC. It codes for CASSEMGQASYEQYF.

This clonotype showed up many times. The gene calls are TRBV19 and TRBJ2-3; 7 bases fit TRBD2. CDR3 length equals 16 residues. Germline V CDR1 and CDR2: LNHDA, SQIVND (reference sequence). V shed 5 bases and J 0 bases; nucleotides not matched to a gene: 8. CDR3: CASSPSAGTSTDTQYF. CDR3 nucleotide sequence: TGTGCCAGTAGTCCGTCAGCGGGGACCAGCACAGATACGCAGTATTTT.

The chain carries TRBV18 and TRBJ1-2; D not resolved. In germline, CDR1 is KGHSH, CDR2 LQKENI. V was shortened by 2 bases and J by 4 bases, with 20 bases between the two germline ends. The CDR3 spans 17 residues. This CDR3 is CASSPYNLRGLSYGYTF. CDR3 DNA: TGTGCCAGCTCACCATACAACCTTCGTGGGCTTAGCTATGGCTACACCTTC.

The V call is TRBV5-4, the J call TRBJ2-1; D unclear. Trimming cost V 0 bases and J 0 bases, with 7 bases left between them. The germline CDR1 and CDR2 sequences are SGHNT and YYREEE (reference sequence). There are 15 residues in the CDR3. CDR3 sequence (DNA): TGTGCCAGCAGCTTGGCGGAGCTCTCCTACAATGAGCAGTTCTTC. This gives the protein CASSLAELSYNEQFF.

There are many counts of this clonotype. The chain couples TRBV19 to TRBJ2-7, with 7 bases lining up with TRBD2. Germline-derived CDR1 and CDR2 are LNHDA and SQIVND (reference sequence). There are 17 residues in the CDR3. The J segment lost 2 bases and the V segment lost 3 bases, leaving 13 bases of the junction unmatched. CDR3 region: CASSILASGRGTYEQYF. The CDR3 bases are TGTGCCAGTAGTATCCTTGCCTCAGGGAGGGGAACCTACGAGCAGTACTTC.

This chain uses TRBV18 with TRBJ1-1; D is uncertain. CDR1 is KGHSH and CDR2 is LQKENI in the germline V gene. V was cut by 1 base and J by 3 bases, with 6 bases left in between. The CDR3 runs to 13 residues. CDR3 in amino acids: CASSPLGDTEAFF. In nucleotides, the CDR3 is TGTGCCAGCTCACCACTGGGAGACACTGAAGCTTTCTTT. Combining the CDR3 with reference TRBV18 and TRBJ1-1 gives the whole variable domain NAGVMQNPRHLVRRRGQEARLRCSPMKGHSHVYWYRQLPEEGLKFMVYLQKENIIDESGMPKERFSAEFPKEGPSILRIQQVVRGDSAAYFCASSPLGDTEAFFGQGTRLTVV.

This chain uses TRBV20-1 with TRBJ2-3; D could derive from TRBD1 or TRBD2 (5 bases each). Trimming cost V 2 bases and J 5 bases, with 14 bases left between them. CDR3 length: 14 residues. CDR1 is DFQATT and CDR2 is SNEGSKA in the germline V gene (reference sequence). In nucleotides, the CDR3 is TGCAGTGCTAGAAGTACAGCTGGGGGAGATACGCAGTATTTT. This translates into CSARSTAGGDTQYF.

The rearrangement joins TRBV11-2 to TRBJ2-3, with 11 bases that match TRBD1. The CDR3 spans 14 residues. With V trimmed by 4 bases and J by 8 bases, 5 bases remained unmatched. Germline CDR1 is SGHAT and CDR2 is FQNNGV. CDR3 bases: TGTGCCAGCAGCTCCCGGGACAGGGGGGTTACGCAGTATTTT. Encoded protein: CASSSRDRGVTQYF.

V usage is TRBV7-9 and J usage is TRBJ2-5; no reliable D call. Trimming shortened V by 2 bases and J by 4 bases, and 8 bases separated the two germline ends. Germline CDR1 and CDR2: SEHNR and FQNEAQ (reference sequence). The CDR3 sequence is 13 residues long. CDR3 sequence reads: CASSLTVGETQYF. For the CDR3, the DNA is TGTGCCAGCAGCTTAACCGTAGGAGAGACCCAGTACTTC.

The chain has TRBV10-1 and TRBJ2-1; 9 bases fit TRBD2. CDR3 size: 15 residues. Germline lookup yields CDR1 WNHNN and CDR2 SYGVQD (reference sequence). Germline trimming cut 4 bases from V and 3 bases from J; bases unmatched to any gene: 4. This chain's CDR3 is CASSAREGIYNEQFF. CDR3 in DNA: TGCGCCAGCAGTGCGCGGGAGGGGATCTACAATGAGCAGTTCTTC.

The genes are TRBV20-1 and TRBJ2-7, with D possibly being TRBD2 (5 bases). Germline CDR1 DFQATT, CDR2 SNEGSKA (reference sequence). CDR3 length: 11 residues. The V gene lost 2 bases and the J gene lost 7 bases, with 9 bases spanning the gap. CDR3 loop: CSARIGEEQYF. The CDR3 DNA follows: TGCAGTGCTAGAATTGGGGAGGAGCAGTACTTC.

This chain joins TRBV15 and TRBJ1-1; tentatively, D is TRBD1 (6 bases). The V gene's germline CDR1 is LNHNV and CDR2 YYDKDF (reference sequence). V was clipped by 1 base and J by 5 bases, with 11 bases between them. This CDR3 is built from 14 residues. Written as DNA, the CDR3 is TGTGCCACCAGCAGAGGGTACAGGGAGACTGAAGCTTTCTTT. Residues: CATSRGYRETEAFF.

This clonotype has at least ten counts. This chain uses TRBV2 with TRBJ1-1, with 7 bases lining up with TRBD1. Germline trimming cut 8 bases from V and 2 bases from J; bases unmatched to any gene: 11. The CDR3 is made up of 15 amino acids. Germline V lookup: CDR1 SNHLY, CDR2 FYNNEI. CDR3 amino acids: CASPRGGPENTEAFF. The CDR3 nucleotides are TGTGCCAGCCCCAGGGGGGGACCGGAAAACACTGAAGCTTTCTTT.

The V and J genes are TRBV10-3 and TRBJ1-1; no definite D call. The CDR3 has 11 amino acids. Germline CDR1 and CDR2: ENHRY and SYGVKD. V was cut by 7 bases and J by 1 base, with 4 bases left in between. DNA for the CDR3: TGTGCCATCAAGGAGAACACTGAAGCTTTCTTT. Translating gives CAIKENTEAFF.

This clonotype occurred many times. The J gene is TRBJ1-2, the V gene TRBV6-1; D uncertain. Trimming took 1 base from V and 6 from J, leaving 12 bases between them. There are 14 residues in the CDR3. Germline values: CDR1 MNHNS, CDR2 SASEGT. The DNA of the CDR3 is TGTGCCAGCAGTGAAGTAGCCAGGCGGAATGGCTACACCTTC. It is translated as CASSEVARRNGYTF.

The chain couples TRBV24-1 to TRBJ2-7; tentatively, D is TRBD1 (6 bases). The ends were cut back, 5 bases at V and 6 bases at J, with 13 bases in the middle. The CDR3 is 13 residues long. Looked up from germline, CDR1 is KGHDR and CDR2 is SFDVKD. CDR3 region: CATSAAQGGEQYF. The DNA for the CDR3 is TGTGCCACCAGTGCCGCACAGGGTGGCGAGCAGTACTTC.

The chain couples TRBV4-2 to TRBJ2-3; TRBD2 agrees at 9 bases. The CDR3 is 20 residues long. V shed 0 bases and J 0 bases; nucleotides not matched to a gene: 13. CDR1 LGHNA and CDR2 YNFKEQ come from the germline V gene. In DNA, the CDR3 is TGTGCCAGCAGCCAAGAGACCCTTGGCGGGGGGGTAACTAGCACAGATACGCAGTATTTT. Protein sequence: CASSQETLGGGVTSTDTQYF.

This rearrangement joins TRBV2 to TRBJ2-7; D is unclear. Trimming stripped 6 bases from V and 0 bases from J, with 12 bases between. The germline V gene encodes CDR1 SNHLY and CDR2 FYNNEI. The CDR3 sequence is 14 residues long. This CDR3 is CASSITAFSYEQYF. The CDR3 nucleotides read TGTGCCAGCAGCATCACCGCCTTCTCCTACGAGCAGTACTTC.

This clonotype was picked up many times. This chain uses TRBV14 with TRBJ1-6, with 8 bases aligning to TRBD1. The CDR3 length is 15 residues. CDR1 is SGHDN, CDR2 FVKESK, per germline. Trimming cost V 1 base and J 9 bases; bases outside gene matches: 5. The CDR3 is CASSQGTGFVSPLHF. The CDR3 DNA reads TGTGCCAGCAGCCAAGGGACAGGGTTTGTTTCACCCCTCCACTTT.

The chain joins TRBV2 to TRBJ2-7, with a weak D call TRBD2 (5 bases). CDR1 SNHLY and CDR2 FYNNEI come from the germline V gene. This CDR3 contains 14 residues. V was trimmed by 3 bases and J by 1 base, leaving 10 bases between them. CDR3 loop: CASSDWSGSYEQYF. The CDR3 DNA reads as TGTGCCAGCAGTGACTGGAGCGGTTCCTACGAGCAGTACTTC. Full variable domain (remainder filled in from reference TRBV2 and TRBJ2-7): EPEVTQTPSHQVTQMGQEVILRCVPISNHLYFYWYRQILGQKVEFLVSFYNNEISEKSEIFDDQFSVERPDGSNFTLKIRSTKLEDSAMYFCASSDWSGSYEQYFGPGTRLTVT.

The chain links TRBV7-8 to TRBJ2-5; a weak D match, TRBD2 (7 bases). This CDR3 region has 14 residues. V was pared by 5 bases and J by 9 bases, with 19 bases between. In germline, CDR1 is SGHVS, CDR2 FQNEAQ. In DNA form, the CDR3 reads TGTGCCAGCAGCCCAGGAGGGAGAGGGGGGGCCCAGTACTTC. Its translation: CASSPGGRGGAQYF.

The chain employs TRBV6-5 and TRBJ2-6; 9 bases agree with TRBD1. V shed 5 bases, J shed 2 bases, and the junction held 7 bases outside the gene matches. The CDR3 extends over 17 amino acids. The germline V gene has CDR1 MNHEY and CDR2 SVGAGI. CDR3 DNA: TGTGCCAGCAGTCAATACAGGGGGCTTCCTGGGGCCAACGTCCTGACTTTC. It specifies CASSQYRGLPGANVLTF.

The chain carries TRBV10-3 and TRBJ2-1; 7 positions match TRBD2. The CDR3 is 13 residues long. With 4 bases clipped from V and 5 bases from J, the junction kept 2 bases outside the gene matches. The germline V gene encodes CDR1 ENHRY and CDR2 SYGVKD. CDR3 amino acids: CAISGLADNEQFF. The CDR3 bases are TGTGCCATCAGTGGACTAGCCGACAATGAGCAGTTCTTC.